The source of this T cell receptor (beta chain) is a study of shared clonotypes between healthy human individuals. Study-level points and caveats: Generation probabilities were higher for clonotypes shared across all four sorted-subset donors than for unshared ones. Clonotype sharing among the donors was expected to vary with sequencing depth.

V gave up 3 bases and J gave up 1 base; unmatched junction bases: 6. The CDR3 covers 15 residues. Germline V CDR1 and CDR2: SGHRS, YFSETQ. On this clone itself: The antigen is not known.

Assay used: immunoSEQ multiplex PCR; TCRdb lists only in-frame clones, some missing. The data contain some 1.4 million clones, around 95% of them seen just once; the ten biggest clones take up approximately 1.1%. The chain is built from TRBV5-1 and TRBJ2-5, with 7 bases that match TRBD2. This clonotype was sampled from a man aged 25 to 40 in good health. Input material: naive CD4+ T cells sorted from blood. Subset: CD45RA+ positively selected. DNA for the CDR3: TGCGCCAGCAGCTCGGGACTAACTGCCCAAGAGACCCAGTACTTC. Translating gives CASSSGLTAQETQYF.